This entry is about one T cell receptor (beta chain). Antigen specificity is unknown. This record belongs to a study of OX40 agonist ivuxolimab in advanced cancers. Overall study context: The patients' treatment was ivuxolimab, an agonistic anti-OX40 (CD134) antibody. The dose-escalation group included hepatocellular carcinoma, melanoma, renal cell carcinoma and head and neck cancer. Broader study findings: Compared with CD4+, CD8+ T cells on average had more expanded clones.

The CDR3 is 11 residues long. Germline lookup yields CDR1 SGHNT and CDR2 YENEEA. Unmatched junction bases numbered 0, after V lost 4 bases and J lost 9 bases. Data came from immunoSEQ multiplex PCR; TCRdb stores just in-frame clones and leaves some out. The sample lists tens of thousands of clones; more than 85% were seen once. The chain is built from TRBV11-3 and TRBJ2-1; 7 bases are a match to TRBD2. The sample consisted of CD4+ or CD8+ T cells sorted from blood, taken in a trial of the OX40 agonist ivuxolimab. This clonotype was obtained from an adult with an advanced solid tumor such as melanoma, head and neck, liver or kidney cancer. CDR3 bases: TGTGCCAGCAGCTCTAGCGGTGAGCAGTTCTTC. Amino acid sequence: CASSSSGEQFF.